A selection of T cell receptor beta chains follows, all from one sample in a study of T cell responses to AZD1222 COVID-19 vaccine. Clones were read by immunoSEQ multiplex PCR, and TCRdb kept only the in-frame ones, dropping some. The table records about 72,000 clones, around 86% of them present only once. The source was peripheral blood, collected on day 0 of AZD1222 vaccination. The receptors were sampled from an adult in good health. CDR3s include the opening cysteine and the closing phenylalanine or tryptophan. Fields, in order: V gene, J gene, CDR3 protein.

TRBV4-2	TRBJ1-6	CASSQDASGQGLSPLHF
TRBV7-8	TRBJ1-6	CASSERLWTGLNSPLHF
TRBV28	TRBJ1-5	CASSFVGSNQPQHF
TRBV19	TRBJ1-3	CASSLTGASRSSGNTIYF
TRBV7-9	TRBJ1-1	CASSRRAEAFF
TRBV19	TRBJ2-7	CASSIFAPGGSFYEQYF
TRBV30	TRBJ1-2	CAWSVGGHGYTF
TRBV28	TRBJ1-2	CASGRDRGLVGYTF
TRBV19	TRBJ2-4	CASSSGEAGNIQYF
TRBV12-3/TRBV12-4	TRBJ1-1	CASSPRQSEAFF
TRBV19	TRBJ1-5	CASSIAPGDNQPQHF
TRBV28	TRBJ1-3	CATRASGNTIYF
TRBV27	TRBJ1-2	CASGKGTGIGYTF
TRBV28	TRBJ1-5	CASSLRGSNQPQHF
TRBV25-1	TRBJ1-1	CASRRDSWTEAFF
TRBV4-2	TRBJ1-6	CASSQGESSYNSPLHF
TRBV2	TRBJ1-2	CASSLGGTNYGYTF
TRBV7-8	TRBJ2-2	CASSLVVATGELFF
TRBV2	TRBJ1-6	CASSGGTYNSPLHF
TRBV3-1/TRBV3-2	TRBJ1-2	CASSQSLPFYGYTF
TRBV5-1	TRBJ2-2	CASSLRDSTTGELFF
TRBV7-9	TRBJ1-1	CASRPDRFMNTEAFF
TRBV5-4	TRBJ2-2	CASSFVRGPGELFF
TRBV7-8	TRBJ2-4	CASSLLVSRSGRGIQYF
TRBV2	TRBJ2-2	CASRRQANTGELFF
TRBV12-5	TRBJ1-1	CASGLVLGGQAEAFF
TRBV5-1	TRBJ2-5	CASSRGQGEETQYF
TRBV6-5	TRBJ1-1	CASSPGGHTEAFF
TRBV11-2	TRBJ1-1	CASSLSHGGNTEAFF
TRBV11-2	TRBJ2-1	CASRTSGGAYEQFF
TRBV29-1	TRBJ1-2	CSVEGENGYTF
TRBV7-2	TRBJ1-2	CASSFRQGNGYTF
TRBV4-1	TRBJ1-4	CASSQDGTGSEKLFF
TRBV29-1	TRBJ1-4	CSVEEGLGEKLFF
TRBV5-5	TRBJ1-2	CASSWGQRNYGYTF